The TCR beta chain under discussion was sequenced for a study of T cells after posttransplantation cyclophosphamide. Study outcomes and limitations: After PTCy, TRB diversity resembled that of CNI/methotrexate controls. Tissue-infiltrating T cells from skin or gut overlapped little with blood T cells.

This clone was picked up many times. Its specificity is unknown. Between the trimmed V and J ends, which lost 0 bases and 9 bases, there was a span of 12 bases. Germline CDR1 MNHNY, CDR2 SVGAGI (reference sequence). CDR3 length equals 14 residues. Using immunoSEQ multiplex PCR, the repertoire was profiled, and TCRdb retains in-frame clones only, with some absent. The sample has 20,000 to 30,000 clones, none seen only once; the top ten hold over 1.3%. The sequencing sample was made of PBMCs. The rearrangement uses TRBV6-6 and TRBJ1-5; D remains ambiguous. This receptor was taken from a man aged 50 to 60 in good health, CMV-negative, and a related stem cell transplant donor. In DNA, the CDR3 is TGTGCCAGCAGTTACTCGCGGGGAATCACGCCCCAGCATTTT. Protein sequence: CASSYSRGITPQHF.